This entry lists 9 T cell receptor beta chains sequenced from one sample in a study of T cell responses to AZD1222 COVID-19 vaccine. Data came from immunoSEQ multiplex PCR; TCRdb stores just in-frame clones and leaves some out. The profile shows 70,000 or so clones, 65% to 80% of them singletons. Specimen: peripheral blood, collected on day 0 of AZD1222 vaccination. These receptors all come from an adult in good health.

The chain employs TRBV28 and TRBJ1-1; no clear D gene. Germline V gives CDR1 MDHEN, CDR2 SYDVKM. V was clipped by 2 bases and J by 0 bases, with 7 bases between them. The CDR3 contains 14 residues. The CDR3: CASSLPKMNTEAFF. CDR3 DNA: TGTGCCAGCAGTTTACCCAAAATGAACACTGAAGCTTTCTTT.

The chain links TRBV5-4 to TRBJ2-1; no definite D call. The germline V gene has CDR1 SGHNT and CDR2 YYREEE (reference sequence). The CDR3 contains 17 residues. V was clipped by 0 bases and J by 2 bases, with 15 bases between them. The CDR3 region has the DNA TGTGCCAGCAGCTTGGATTCACTTCGGAGAACCTACAATGAGCAGTTCTTC. This gives the protein CASSLDSLRRTYNEQFF.

This chain connects TRBV14 to TRBJ1-2; a weak D match, TRBD1 (5 bases). The length of the CDR3 is 15 residues. Germline-derived CDR1 and CDR2 are SGHDN and FVKESK. Trimming removed 0 bases at V and 9 bases at J, with 17 bases between. The CDR3 region is CASSQDLGAGKSYTF. CDR3 nucleotides: TGTGCCAGCAGCCAAGATCTAGGGGCAGGAAAAAGCTACACCTTC.

The chain recombines TRBV5-6 with TRBJ1-1, with 7 bases that match TRBD1. The CDR3 loop spans 15 amino acids. V lost 4 bases, J lost 8 bases, and 14 bases stayed unmatched. Germline V gene sequence: CDR1 SGHDT, CDR2 YYEEEE. Written as DNA, the CDR3 is TGTGCCAGCAGCCTTGCTGACAGGGATTCAGGCGAAGCTTTCTTT. It encodes CASSLADRDSGEAFF. The full variable domain, completed using reference TRBV5-6 and TRBJ1-1, is DAGVTQSPTHLIKTRGQQVTLRCSPKSGHDTVSWYQQALGQGPQFIFQYYEEEERQRGNFPDRFSGHQFPNYSSELNVNALLLGDSALYLCASSLADRDSGEAFFGQGTRLTVV.

To note about this clone: One junction end does not reproduce the germline sequence, and a read error may be involved. The chain uses TRBV7-7 and TRBJ2-5; D call uncertain. The germline V gene has CDR1 SSHAT and CDR2 FNYEAQ (reference sequence). The CDR3 runs 15 residues. The DNA of the CDR3 is TGTGCTAGCAGCTCCAAAACCGCCCTTACTGAGACCCAGTACTTC. Translation: CASSSKTALTETQYF.

The table lists this clone with a few counts. The CDR3 nucleotides are TGTGCCAGCAGCCAGGGACAGGCTTATGGCTACACCTTC. Translation gives CASSQGQAYGYTF. J is TRBJ1-2 and V is TRBV11-2; 8 bases map to TRBD1. This CDR3 has 13 amino acids. The V gene end was trimmed by 5 bases and the J gene end by 5 bases; junction bases not matched to a gene: 4. Germline CDR1 SGHAT, CDR2 FQNNGV.

The CDR3 reads CASGSSSYEQYF. CDR3 bases: TGCGCCAGCGGGAGTAGCTCCTACGAGCAGTACTTC. V and J are TRBV10-1 and TRBJ2-7; possibly TRBD2 for D (5 bases). This CDR3 comprises 12 residues. Trimming cost V 8 bases and J 0 bases, with 8 bases left between them. In germline, CDR1 is WNHNN, CDR2 SYGVQD (reference sequence).

The chain couples TRBV19 to TRBJ1-6; perhaps TRBD1 as D (5 bases). The CDR3 extends over 14 amino acids. Germline CDR1 is LNHDA and CDR2 is SQIVND (reference sequence). The V end was cut by 5 bases, the J end by 6 bases, with 11 bases between. The CDR3 region has the DNA TGTGCCAGTAGTGACACAAGGGGTAATTCACCCCTCCACTTT. This encodes CASSDTRGNSPLHF.

The chain couples TRBV5-6 to TRBJ1-2; D is ambiguous. CDR3 length equals 11 residues. Looked up from germline, CDR1 is SGHDT and CDR2 is YYEEEE. Trimming took 4 bases from V and 8 from J, leaving 9 bases between them. The CDR3 here is CASSRESGYTF. The CDR3 DNA reads as TGTGCCAGCAGCCGAGAAAGCGGCTACACCTTC. The full variable domain, in which reference TRBV5-6 and TRBJ1-2 provide the parts outside the CDR3, is DAGVTQSPTHLIKTRGQQVTLRCSPKSGHDTVSWYQQALGQGPQFIFQYYEEEERQRGNFPDRFSGHQFPNYSSELNVNALLLGDSALYLCASSRESGYTFGSGTRLTVV.